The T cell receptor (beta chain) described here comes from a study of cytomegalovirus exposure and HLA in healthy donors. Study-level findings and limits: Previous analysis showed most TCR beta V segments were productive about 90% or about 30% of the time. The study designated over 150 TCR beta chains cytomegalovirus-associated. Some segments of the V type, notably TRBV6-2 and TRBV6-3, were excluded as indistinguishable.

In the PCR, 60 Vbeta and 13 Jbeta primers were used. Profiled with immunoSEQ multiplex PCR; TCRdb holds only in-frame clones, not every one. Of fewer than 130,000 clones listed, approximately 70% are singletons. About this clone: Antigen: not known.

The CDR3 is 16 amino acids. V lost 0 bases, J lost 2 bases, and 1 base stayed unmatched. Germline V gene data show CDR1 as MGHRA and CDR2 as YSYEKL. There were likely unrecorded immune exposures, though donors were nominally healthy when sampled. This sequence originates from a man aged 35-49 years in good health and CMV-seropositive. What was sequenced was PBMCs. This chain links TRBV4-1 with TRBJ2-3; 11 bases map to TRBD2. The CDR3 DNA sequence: TGCGCCAGCAGCCAAGAACTAGCGGGAGCCACAGATACGCAGTATTTT. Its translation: CASSQELAGATDTQYF.